A selection of T cell receptor beta chains follows, all from one sample in a study of shared clonotypes between healthy human individuals. Sequencing was performed with immunoSEQ multiplex PCR; in TCRdb, only in-frame clones are kept and a portion is missing. This sample yields roughly 890,000 clones, of which around 93% are seen a single time; under 30% belongs to the top ten. Source material: naive CD8+ T cells sorted from blood. The origin of the receptors is a man aged 25 to 40 in good health. CDR3s include the opening cysteine and the closing phenylalanine or tryptophan. A D gene is named only where the DNA matches it firmly.

TRBV27	15	TRBD2	TRBJ2-3	TGTGCCAGCAGTCGGGACGGGGGGGTAACAGATACGCAGTATTTT	CASSRDGGVTDTQYF
TRBV6-1	14	TRBD2	TRBJ2-1	TGTGCCAGCATGAGTAGCGGGAGTTTGGTTGAGCAGTTCTTC	CASMSSGSLVEQFF
TRBV5-4	15	NA	TRBJ1-2	TGTGCCAGCAGCTTGGTTCCGGGGCAGATCTATGGCTACACCTTC	CASSLVPGQIYGYTF
TRBV2	17	TRBD1	TRBJ1-1	TGTGCCAGCAGTGATCGTCCACAGGGGAACATGAACACTGAAGCTTTCTTT	CASSDRPQGNMNTEAFF
TRBV27	12	NA	TRBJ2-1	TGTGCCAGCAAAGGCAGTCACAATGAGCAGTTCTTC	CASKGSHNEQFF
TRBV27	14	NA	TRBJ2-3	TGTGCCAGCAAAGCGGGCCTCGGCGGGGATACGCAGTATTTT	CASKAGLGGDTQYF
TRBV6-1	17	NA	TRBJ1-2	TGTGCCAGCAGTGACTTGACAGGATTATCCTCTAACTATGGCTACACCTTC	CASSDLTGLSSNYGYTF
TRBV5-1	14	TRBD1	TRBJ2-7	TGCGCCAGCAGCCTGACAGGGAACCCCTACGAGCAGTACTTC	CASSLTGNPYEQYF
TRBV7-2	12	NA	TRBJ1-5	TGTGCCAGCAGCAGCGGTGGGCCCCGCCAGCATTTT	CASSSGGPRQHF
TRBV27	16	NA	TRBJ2-7	TGTGCCAGCAGTTTATATCGGGGCCAAAGCTCCTACGAGCAGTACTTC	CASSLYRGQSSYEQYF
TRBV9	15	NA	TRBJ1-2	TGTGCCAGCAACCCATCGACCGACTCGGGCTATGGCTACACCTTC	CASNPSTDSGYGYTF
TRBV7-2	15	NA	TRBJ2-7	TGTGCCAGCAGCTTAGCGTTTCAGGGATCCTACGAGCAGTACTTC	CASSLAFQGSYEQYF
TRBV27	15	NA	TRBJ1-5	TGTGCCAGCAGTTCGGAACCCTATAGCAATCAGCCCCAGCATTTT	CASSSEPYSNQPQHF
TRBV7-9	15	NA	TRBJ2-1	TGTGCCAGCACCCCAAGCAAGAGGGCCTACAATGAGCAGTTCTTC	CASTPSKRAYNEQFF
TRBV29-1	13	NA	TRBJ2-7	TGCAGCGTTGTGCCGGAAACCTCCTACGAGCAGTACTTC	CSVVPETSYEQYF
TRBV11-2	14	NA	TRBJ2-3	TGTGCCAGCAGCCCCAGGGCTAGCACAGATACGCAGTATTTT	CASSPRASTDTQYF
TRBV6-5	14	NA	TRBJ2-7	TGTGCCAGCAGGATGGATAGCCTCGTAGGCGAGCAGTACTTC	CASRMDSLVGEQYF
TRBV10-3	19	NA	TRBJ1-4	TGTGCCATCAGTGAGTCCCAAGGGCTATTCACCCGGACGAATGAAAAACTGTTTTTT	CAISESQGLFTRTNEKLFF
TRBV27	17	TRBD1	TRBJ1-5	TGTGCCAGCAGCAGCACCGGGACAGCATATAGCAATCAGCCCCAGCATTTT	CASSSTGTAYSNQPQHF
TRBV5-6	14	NA	TRBJ1-2	TGTGCCAGCAGCTTGAGTTGGTCTTCCTATGGCTACACCTTC	CASSLSWSSYGYTF
TRBV10-2	19	TRBD2	TRBJ2-2	TGCGCCAGCAGTGCCGGCGGGCTAGCGGACCTTTCGAACACCGGGGAGCTGTTTTTT	CASSAGGLADLSNTGELFF